Reported below is one T cell receptor beta chain. Its antigen is unidentified. A quantity of roughly 0.5 to 1 ug RNA underwent reverse transcription using random hexamers. An immunoSEQ multiplex PCR generated amplified TCR beta CDR3 products spanning 54 Vbeta and 13 Jbeta. One entry per CDR3 protein, called by TCRdb with MiXCR from the immunoSEQ multiplex PCR reads. The sample includes 230,000 or so distinct CDR3 sequences, roughly 96% of them seen just once. The multiple sclerosis control group comprised treatment-naive patients with stable or active relapsing-remitting disease. The entry originates in a study of CD8 T cells in Susac syndrome. The V end was cut by 1 base, the J end by 2 bases, with 15 bases between. Germline CDR1 reads SEHNR; CDR2 reads FQNEAQ (reference sequence). The CDR3 has 17 amino acids. Regarding the study as a whole: In its TCR sequencing and HLA analysis, the study acknowledged that the number of individuals was relatively small.

V usage is TRBV7-9 and J usage is TRBJ2-1; D may be TRBD1 (6 bases). This TCR was sampled from a human donor with multiple sclerosis. Sequencing was performed on CD4+ T cells from PBMCs. CDR3 residues: CASSLERRDITYNEQFF. CDR3 nucleotide sequence: TGTGCCAGCAGCTTAGAACGCAGGGACATTACCTACAATGAGCAGTTCTTC.